Listed below are T cell receptor beta chains from one sample, sequenced in a study of spatial heterogeneity in lung cancer. In TCRdb, the 5' RACE reads were re-called with MiXCR into one record per CDR3 protein. This sample has approximately 92,000 distinct CDR3 sequences, with 9.5% to 15% found just once. The source material was PBMCs, sampled at surgery. These receptors were taken from a male donor with early-stage non-small cell lung cancer. The CDR3 runs from the conserved cysteine through the conserved F or W. The order of the fields is V gene, clone size, J gene, D gene, CDR3 DNA, CDR3 protein. A D gene is named only where the DNA matches it firmly. Size values are once, few and many counts, or a class for expanded clones, and some rows have none.

v_call: TRBV27; clone_size: many; j_call: TRBJ1-4; d_call: -; cdr3_nt: TGTGCCAGCATGAGTTACAGGGAAAATGAAAAACTGTTTTTT; cdr3_aa: CASMSYRENEKLFF
v_call: TRBV4-1; clone_size: -; j_call: TRBJ1-2; d_call: -; cdr3_nt: TGCGCCAGCCGGGGGCGGAATGGCTACACCTTC; cdr3_aa: CASRGRNGYTF
v_call: TRBV5-4; clone_size: -; j_call: TRBJ2-5; d_call: TRBD1; cdr3_nt: TGTGCCAGCAGCGCTGACAGGGTCCAAGAGACCCAGTACTTC; cdr3_aa: CASSADRVQETQYF
v_call: TRBV6-2/TRBV6-3; clone_size: -; j_call: TRBJ2-5; d_call: TRBD2; cdr3_nt: TGTGCCAGCAGTTCCCTTAGCGGGAGGGCCTTCGAGACCCAGTACTTC; cdr3_aa: CASSSLSGRAFETQYF
v_call: TRBV6-5; clone_size: few; j_call: TRBJ2-3; d_call: -; cdr3_nt: TGTGCCAGCAGTGCCCTCCGGGGGTCGGATACGCAGTATTTT; cdr3_aa: CASSALRGSDTQYF
v_call: TRBV9; clone_size: -; j_call: TRBJ2-3; d_call: TRBD2; cdr3_nt: TGTGCCAGCAGCGTGGGACTAGCGGGAGGGCCTAGCACAGATACGCAGTATTTT; cdr3_aa: CASSVGLAGGPSTDTQYF
v_call: TRBV28; clone_size: few; j_call: TRBJ2-5; d_call: -; cdr3_nt: TGTGCCAGCAGTTTAGGAGGGGGTCACAGGGGGACCCAGTACTTC; cdr3_aa: CASSLGGGHRGTQYF
v_call: TRBV7-2; clone_size: few; j_call: TRBJ2-7; d_call: -; cdr3_nt: TGTGCCAGCAGCCAATCCGGGACGGCCTCCTACGAGCAGTACTTC; cdr3_aa: CASSQSGTASYEQYF
v_call: TRBV24-1; clone_size: many; j_call: TRBJ2-1; d_call: TRBD2; cdr3_nt: TGTGCCACCAGTGATCGCCTCCCCCAGGGAGGGAATGAGCAGTTCTTC; cdr3_aa: CATSDRLPQGGNEQFF
v_call: TRBV12-3/TRBV12-4; clone_size: -; j_call: TRBJ2-3; d_call: TRBD2; cdr3_nt: TGTGCCAGCAGCCACGGGGGGGCGGGGACCGGACGCACAGATACGCAGTATTTT; cdr3_aa: CASSHGGAGTGRTDTQYF
v_call: TRBV5-1; clone_size: few; j_call: TRBJ2-1; d_call: -; cdr3_nt: TGCGCCAGCAGCTTGGCCGTTATGAGCTCCTACAATGAGCAGTTCTTC; cdr3_aa: CASSLAVMSSYNEQFF
v_call: TRBV7-9; clone_size: -; j_call: TRBJ2-7; d_call: -; cdr3_nt: TGTGCCAGCAGCCCCTCACAGGGAATCGAGCAGTACTTC; cdr3_aa: CASSPSQGIEQYF
v_call: TRBV5-1; clone_size: -; j_call: TRBJ1-6; d_call: TRBD1; cdr3_nt: TGCGCCAGCAGCATCCGACAGGGAGCGAGTTCACCCCTCCACTTT; cdr3_aa: CASSIRQGASSPLHF
v_call: TRBV7-3; clone_size: few; j_call: TRBJ1-1; d_call: TRBD1; cdr3_nt: TGTGCCAGCAAAGTGGGACAGAGGAACACTGAAGCTTTCTTT; cdr3_aa: CASKVGQRNTEAFF
v_call: TRBV28; clone_size: -; j_call: TRBJ1-1; d_call: -; cdr3_nt: TGTGCCAGCAGTTTCTTCACTGGGAGGACAGCCATGAACACTGAAGCTTTCTTT; cdr3_aa: CASSFFTGRTAMNTEAFF
v_call: TRBV11-2; clone_size: -; j_call: TRBJ1-1; d_call: -; cdr3_nt: TGTGCCAGCAGCTTAGATGTACAGAACACTGAAGCTTTCTTT; cdr3_aa: CASSLDVQNTEAFF